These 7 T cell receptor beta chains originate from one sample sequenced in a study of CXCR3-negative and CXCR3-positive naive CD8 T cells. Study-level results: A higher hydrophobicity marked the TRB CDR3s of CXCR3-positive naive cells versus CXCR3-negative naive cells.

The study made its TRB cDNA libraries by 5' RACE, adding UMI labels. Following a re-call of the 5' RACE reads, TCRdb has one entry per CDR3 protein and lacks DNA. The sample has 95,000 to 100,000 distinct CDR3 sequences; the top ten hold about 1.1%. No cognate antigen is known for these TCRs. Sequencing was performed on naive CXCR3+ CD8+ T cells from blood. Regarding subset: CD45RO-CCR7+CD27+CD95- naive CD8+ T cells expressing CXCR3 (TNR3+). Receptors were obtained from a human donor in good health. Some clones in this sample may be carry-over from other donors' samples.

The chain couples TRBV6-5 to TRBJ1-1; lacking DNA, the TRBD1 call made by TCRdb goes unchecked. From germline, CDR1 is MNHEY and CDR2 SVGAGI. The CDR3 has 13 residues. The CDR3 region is CASSTGGSTEAFF.

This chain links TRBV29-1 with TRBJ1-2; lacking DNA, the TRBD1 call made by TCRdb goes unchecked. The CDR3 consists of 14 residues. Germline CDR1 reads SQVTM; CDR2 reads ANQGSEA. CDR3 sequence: CSVTITGFWGGYTF.

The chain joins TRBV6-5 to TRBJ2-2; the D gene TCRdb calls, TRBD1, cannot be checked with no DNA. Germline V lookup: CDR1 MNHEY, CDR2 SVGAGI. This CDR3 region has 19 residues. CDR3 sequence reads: CASSYSVGQGVSSTGELFF.

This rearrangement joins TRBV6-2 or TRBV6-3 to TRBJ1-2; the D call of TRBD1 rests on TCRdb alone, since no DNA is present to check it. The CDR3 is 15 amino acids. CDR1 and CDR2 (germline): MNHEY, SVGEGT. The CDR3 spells CASNHYRTGAVGYTF.

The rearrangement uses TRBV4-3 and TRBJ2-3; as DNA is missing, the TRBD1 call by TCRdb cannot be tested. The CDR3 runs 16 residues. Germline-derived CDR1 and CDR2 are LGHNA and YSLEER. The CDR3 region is CASSQDDPGGTDTQYF.

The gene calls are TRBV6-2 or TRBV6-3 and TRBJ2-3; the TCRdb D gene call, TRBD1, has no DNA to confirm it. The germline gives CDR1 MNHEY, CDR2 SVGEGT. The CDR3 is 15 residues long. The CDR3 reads CASSELQGGSDTQYF.

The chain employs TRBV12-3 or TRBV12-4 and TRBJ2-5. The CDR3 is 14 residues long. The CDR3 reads CASSFANGLETQYF.